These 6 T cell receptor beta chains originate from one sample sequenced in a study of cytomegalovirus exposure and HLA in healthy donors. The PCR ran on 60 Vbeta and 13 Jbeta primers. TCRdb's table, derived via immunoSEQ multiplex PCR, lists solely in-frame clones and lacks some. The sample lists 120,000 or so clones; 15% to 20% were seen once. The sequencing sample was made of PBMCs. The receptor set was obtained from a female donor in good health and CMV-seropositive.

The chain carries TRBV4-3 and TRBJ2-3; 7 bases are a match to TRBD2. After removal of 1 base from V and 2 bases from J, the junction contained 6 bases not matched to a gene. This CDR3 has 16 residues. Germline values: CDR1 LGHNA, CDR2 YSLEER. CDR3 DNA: TGCGCCAGCAGCCAAGCGCTAGCGGAGCTCACAGATACGCAGTATTTT. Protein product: CASSQALAELTDTQYF.

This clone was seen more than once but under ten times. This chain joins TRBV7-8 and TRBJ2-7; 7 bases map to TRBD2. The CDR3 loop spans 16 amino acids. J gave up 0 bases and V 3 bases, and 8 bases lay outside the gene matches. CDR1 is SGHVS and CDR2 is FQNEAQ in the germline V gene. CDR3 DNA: TGTGCCAGCAGCTTGTGGCGGGGGACGAGCTCCTACGAGCAGTACTTC. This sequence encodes CASSLWRGTSSYEQYF. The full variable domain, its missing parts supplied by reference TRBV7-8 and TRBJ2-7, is GAGVSQSPRYKVAKRGQDVALRCDPISGHVSLFWYQQALGQGPEFLTYFQNEAQLDKSGLPSDRFFAERPEGSVSTLKIQRTQQEDSAVYLCASSLWRGTSSYEQYFGPGTRLTVT.

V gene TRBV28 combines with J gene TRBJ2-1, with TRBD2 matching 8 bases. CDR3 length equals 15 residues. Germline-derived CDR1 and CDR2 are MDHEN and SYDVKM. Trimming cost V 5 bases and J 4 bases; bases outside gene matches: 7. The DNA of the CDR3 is TGTGCCAGCAGTCCACTAGCGGCAAGATACAATGAGCAGTTCTTC. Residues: CASSPLAARYNEQFF.

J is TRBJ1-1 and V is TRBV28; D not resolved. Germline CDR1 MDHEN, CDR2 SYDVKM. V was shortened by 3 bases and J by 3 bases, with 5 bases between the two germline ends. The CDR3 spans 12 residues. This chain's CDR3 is CASSFSDTEAFF. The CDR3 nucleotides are TGTGCCAGCAGTTTTTCGGACACTGAAGCTTTCTTT.

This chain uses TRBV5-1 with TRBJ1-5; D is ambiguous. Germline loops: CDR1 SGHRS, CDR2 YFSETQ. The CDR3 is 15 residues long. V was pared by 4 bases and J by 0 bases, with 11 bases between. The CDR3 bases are TGCGCCAGCAGCCCCGAAGCGTATAGCAATCAGCCCCAGCATTTT. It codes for CASSPEAYSNQPQHF.

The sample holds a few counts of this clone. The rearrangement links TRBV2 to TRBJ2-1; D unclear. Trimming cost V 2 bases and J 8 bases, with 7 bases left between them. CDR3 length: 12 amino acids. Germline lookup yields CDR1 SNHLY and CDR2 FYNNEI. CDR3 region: CASSESGDEQFF. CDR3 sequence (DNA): TGTGCCAGCAGTGAATCCGGTGATGAGCAGTTCTTC.